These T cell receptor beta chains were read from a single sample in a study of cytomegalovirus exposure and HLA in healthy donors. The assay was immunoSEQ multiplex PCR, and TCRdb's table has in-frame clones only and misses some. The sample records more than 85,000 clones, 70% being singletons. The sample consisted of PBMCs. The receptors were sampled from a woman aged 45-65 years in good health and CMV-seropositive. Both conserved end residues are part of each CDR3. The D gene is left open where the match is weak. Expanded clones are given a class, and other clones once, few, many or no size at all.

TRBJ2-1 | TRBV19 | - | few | CASSTTVDTYNEQFF | TGTGCCAGTAGTACGACAGTAGACACCTACAATGAGCAGTTCTTC
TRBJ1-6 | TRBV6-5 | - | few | CASSYMGASNSPLHF | TGTGCCAGCAGTTACATGGGCGCCAGTAATTCACCCCTCCACTTT
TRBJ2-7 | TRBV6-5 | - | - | CASSVEAGGSYEQYF | TGTGCCAGCAGTGTAGAGGCAGGAGGCTCCTACGAGCAGTACTTC
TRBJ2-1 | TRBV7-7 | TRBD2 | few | CASSLEAGVGDEQFF | TGTGCCAGCAGCTTGGAAGCGGGAGTGGGCGATGAGCAGTTCTTC
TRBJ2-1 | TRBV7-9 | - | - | CASSPTGGRYNEQFF | TGTGCCAGCAGCCCCACCGGGGGGCGATACAATGAGCAGTTCTTC
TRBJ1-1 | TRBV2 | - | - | CATSRAGSANTEAFF | TGTGCCACCTCTCGGGCGGGGAGTGCGAACACTGAAGCTTTCTTT
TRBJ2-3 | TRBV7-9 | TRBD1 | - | CASSRRGTGGPDTQYF | TGTGCCAGCAGCCGTCGGGGGACAGGGGGCCCAGATACGCAGTATTTT
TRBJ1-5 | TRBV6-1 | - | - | CATEDVRGYQPQHF | TGTGCCACCGAGGACGTTAGGGGTTATCAGCCCCAGCATTTT
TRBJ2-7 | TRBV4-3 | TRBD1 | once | CASSQDPTGGEQYF | TGCGCCAGCAGCCAAGATCCTACAGGGGGCGAGCAGTACTTC
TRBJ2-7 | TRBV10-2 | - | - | CASGRGASYEQYF | TGCGCCAGCGGACGCGGGGCCTCCTACGAGCAGTACTTC
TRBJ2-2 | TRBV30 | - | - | CAMGASTGELFF | TGTGCCATGGGGGCTAGCACCGGGGAGCTGTTTTTT
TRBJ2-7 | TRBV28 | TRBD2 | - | CASSSGTSGQRGTYEQYF | TGTGCCAGCAGTTCCGGGACTAGCGGACAAAGGGGGACCTACGAGCAGTACTTC
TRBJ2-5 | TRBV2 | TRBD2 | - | CASIVSGRAQYF | TGTGCCAGCATAGTTAGCGGGAGAGCCCAGTACTTC
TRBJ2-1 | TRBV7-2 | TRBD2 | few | CASSLGGTTLNEQFF | TGTGCCAGCAGCTTAGGTGGGACTACGTTGAATGAGCAGTTCTTC
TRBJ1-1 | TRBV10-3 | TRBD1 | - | CAIRQGQTEAFF | TGTGCCATCAGACAGGGGCAAACGGAAGCTTTCTTT
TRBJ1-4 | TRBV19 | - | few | CASSGPHRATNEKLFF | TGTGCCAGTAGTGGGCCACACAGAGCAACTAATGAAAAACTGTTTTTT
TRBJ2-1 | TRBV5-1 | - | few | CASSLGSGVNNEQFF | TGCGCCAGCAGCTTGGGAAGTGGAGTTAACAATGAGCAGTTCTTC
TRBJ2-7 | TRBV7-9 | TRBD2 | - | CASSTGLSPPYEQYF | TGTGCCAGCAGCACGGGACTAAGCCCACCCTACGAGCAGTACTTC
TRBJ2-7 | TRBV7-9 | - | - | CASSPARGVWPYEQYF | TGTGCCAGCAGCCCCGCCCGAGGAGTTTGGCCCTACGAGCAGTACTTC
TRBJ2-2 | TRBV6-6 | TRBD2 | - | CASSYRGGSVSGELFF | TGTGCCAGCAGTTACAGGGGCGGGAGTGTGTCCGGGGAGCTGTTTTTT
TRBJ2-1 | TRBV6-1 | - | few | CASLVGASSYNEQFF | TGTGCCAGCCTGGTTGGGGCCTCCTCCTACAATGAGCAGTTCTTC
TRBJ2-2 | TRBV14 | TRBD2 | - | CASSPPGLAFSNTGELFF | TGTGCCAGCAGCCCCCCGGGACTAGCGTTCTCGAACACCGGGGAGCTGTTTTTT
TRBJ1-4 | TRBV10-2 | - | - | CASLGAREKLFF | TGCGCCAGCCTGGGGGCTAGGGAAAAACTGTTTTTT
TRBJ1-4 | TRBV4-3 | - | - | CASSQGQGPRFNEKLFF | TGCGCCAGCAGCCAAGGGCAGGGTCCGAGATTTAATGAAAAACTGTTTTTT
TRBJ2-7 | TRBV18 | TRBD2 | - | CASSPGLAGSYEQYF | TGTGCCAGCTCACCAGGACTAGCGGGATCCTACGAGCAGTACTTC
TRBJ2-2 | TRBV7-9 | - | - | CASSATQFGTGELFF | TGTGCCAGCAGCGCAACTCAATTCGGTACCGGGGAGCTGTTTTTT
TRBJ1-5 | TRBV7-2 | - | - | CASSSRGGSNQPQHF | TGTGCCAGCAGCTCACGGGGGGGGAGCAATCAGCCCCAGCATTTT
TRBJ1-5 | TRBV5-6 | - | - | CASSLDQTYSNQPQHF | TGTGCCAGCAGCTTAGACCAGACATATAGCAATCAGCCCCAGCATTTT
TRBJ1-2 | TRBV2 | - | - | CASSEMGQGGYTF | TGTGCCAGCAGTGAAATGGGGCAGGGGGGCTACACCTTC
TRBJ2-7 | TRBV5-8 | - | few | CASSLSYRVSSSYEQYF | TGTGCCAGCAGCCTATCGTACAGGGTTTCCAGCTCCTACGAGCAGTACTTC
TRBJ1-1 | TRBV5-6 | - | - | CASSLEAEIRNEDTEAFF | TGTGCCAGCAGCTTGGAGGCGGAGATAAGGAACGAGGACACTGAAGCTTTCTTT
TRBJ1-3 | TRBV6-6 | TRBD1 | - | CASSETGVGNTIYF | TGTGCCAGCAGCGAGACAGGGGTTGGAAACACCATATATTTT
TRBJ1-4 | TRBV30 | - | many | CAWSKQGGGKLFF | TGTGCCTGGAGTAAGCAGGGAGGTGGAAAACTGTTTTTT
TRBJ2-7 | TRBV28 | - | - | CASSYITSSEQYF | TGTGCCAGCAGCTATATAACGTCTTCCGAGCAGTACTTC
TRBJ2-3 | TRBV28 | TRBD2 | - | CASSFMGGAQYF | TGTGCCAGCAGTTTCATGGGAGGGGCGCAGTATTTT
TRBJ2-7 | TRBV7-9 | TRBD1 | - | CSSSLVGTGPYEQYF | TGTTCCAGCAGCTTAGTCGGGACAGGGCCCTACGAGCAGTACTTC